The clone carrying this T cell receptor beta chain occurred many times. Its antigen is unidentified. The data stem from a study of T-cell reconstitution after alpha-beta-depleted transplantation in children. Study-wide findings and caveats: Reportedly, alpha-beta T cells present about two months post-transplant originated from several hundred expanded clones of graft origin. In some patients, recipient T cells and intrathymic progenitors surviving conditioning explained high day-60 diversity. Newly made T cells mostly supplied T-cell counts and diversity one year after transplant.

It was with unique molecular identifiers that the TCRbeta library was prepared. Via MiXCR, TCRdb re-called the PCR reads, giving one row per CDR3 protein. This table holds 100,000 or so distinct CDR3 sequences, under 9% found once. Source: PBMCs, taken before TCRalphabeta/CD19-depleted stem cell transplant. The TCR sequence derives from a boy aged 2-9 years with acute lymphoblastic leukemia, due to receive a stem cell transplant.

The CDR3 loop reads CSVLLPETQYF. The CDR3, as DNA: TGCAGCGTTCTCCTCCCAGAGACCCAGTACTTC. This chain joins TRBV29-1 and TRBJ2-5; D remains ambiguous. The length of the CDR3 is 11 residues. The germline V and J ends were trimmed by 5 bases and 4 bases, with 8 bases remaining between them. Germline lookup yields CDR1 SQVTM and CDR2 ANQGSEA. Complete variable domain (other parts from reference TRBV29-1 and TRBJ2-5): SAVISQKPSRDICQRGTSLTIQCQVDSQVTMMFWYRQQPGQSLTLIATANQGSEATYESGFVIDKFPISRPNLTFSTLTVSNMSPEDSSIYLCSVLLPETQYFGPGTRLLVL.